This T cell receptor beta chain was recovered during a study of T cells in Graves' hyperthyroidism and ophthalmopathy. The CDR3 length is 16 residues. V dropped 2 bases and J dropped 4; count of bases not matched to a gene: 7. Per germline, CDR1 SGHAT and CDR2 FQNNGV. This clonotype was seen ten or more times. From RNA transcripts, TCR beta CDR3 regions were amplified. Researchers ran a first-round RT-PCR on the TCR CDR3 using the HTBI primer set. TCRdb used MiXCR to reprocess the multiplex PCR reads, holding one entry per CDR3 protein. Seen here are some 360,000 distinct CDR3 sequences, about 15% observed once, and the top ten hold approximately 11%.

V and J are TRBV11-2 and TRBJ2-5, with 10 bases fitting TRBD2. Material: blood. The clonotype originates from a woman in her sixties or seventies with Graves' hyperthyroidism. Here the CDR3 DNA reads TGTGCCAGCAGCTTAACTTTAGCGGGAGGCCGAGAGACCCAGTACTTC. Residues: CASSLTLAGGRETQYF.